This T cell receptor beta chain is drawn from a study of T cell responses to AZD1222 COVID-19 vaccine. The germline gives CDR1 SEHNR, CDR2 FQNEAQ (reference sequence). The CDR3 is 15 residues long. V lost 6 bases and J 0 bases, leaving 15 bases between the germline ends. With respect to this clone: The antigen is undetermined.

The protocol was immunoSEQ multiplex PCR, while the TCRdb copy is restricted to in-frame clones and leaves out a portion. The sample records just under 95,000 clones, roughly 88% being singletons. The study's findings and limits: The breadth and depth of Spike-specific TCRs increased once two AZD1222 doses had been given. White British ancestry dominated among donors, who included more females, and clonal diversity was possibly underestimated.

The sequences come from peripheral blood, collected on day 0 of AZD1222 vaccination. This TCR was recovered from an adult in good health. The chain couples TRBV7-9 to TRBJ2-7; D possibly uses TRBD1 or TRBD2 (6 bases each). The chain's CDR3 is CASSRAGEVSYEQYF. CDR3 bases: TGTGCCAGCAGTCGAGCAGGGGAGGTCTCCTACGAGCAGTACTTC.